These 2 T cell receptor beta chains originate from one sample sequenced in a study of blood T cells in healthy people across ages. Alongside a J-beta primer mix, a sample-barcoded 5' primer served in a second PCR lasting roughly 7 to 12 cycles. TCRdb redid the calling of the 5' RACE reads with MiXCR, one entry per CDR3 protein. There are about 760,000 distinct CDR3 sequences in the sample; roughly 50% occur only once, and roughly 24% lies in the top ten. Sample: blood. Receptors originate from a man in his forties in good health.

The rearrangement links TRBV5-6 to TRBJ1-1; D ambiguous. Trimming took off 0 bases at V and 6 bases at J, with 12 bases between the two ends. Germline values: CDR1 SGHDT, CDR2 YYEEEE. This CDR3 spans 14 amino acids. The CDR3: CASSLGGITSEAFF. The CDR3 DNA reads as TGTGCCAGCAGCTTGGGAGGGATCACCTCTGAAGCTTTCTTT. Full variable domain (missing parts from reference TRBV5-6 and TRBJ1-1): DAGVTQSPTHLIKTRGQQVTLRCSPKSGHDTVSWYQQALGQGPQFIFQYYEEEERQRGNFPDRFSGHQFPNYSSELNVNALLLGDSALYLCASSLGGITSEAFFGQGTRLTVV.

The J gene is TRBJ2-1, the V gene TRBV11-2, with unresolved D. The CDR3 is 12 residues long. Deletions cut 1 base from V and 5 bases from J, with 3 bases between. CDR1 is SGHAT and CDR2 is FQNNGV in the germline V gene. The CDR3 protein is CASSLVDNEQFF. For the CDR3, the DNA is TGTGCCAGCAGCTTAGTGGACAATGAGCAGTTCTTC.